Following are 7 T cell receptor beta chains from one sample sequenced in a study of T cells after posttransplantation cyclophosphamide. The protocol was immunoSEQ multiplex PCR, while the TCRdb copy is restricted to in-frame clones and leaves out a portion. This table has more than 10,000 clones, 75% to 95% appearing once. Treatment was busulfan-fludarabine conditioning, a marrow graft, and cyclophosphamide on days +3 and +4. Sequences were derived from PBMCs, sampled after allogeneic stem cell transplant with posttransplant cyclophosphamide. All receptors derive from a female patient between 25 and 45 years old who received an allogeneic stem cell transplant from an unrelated donor, was CMV-positive, and had no GVHD. Some T cells may be graft donor cells.

This chain connects TRBV2 to TRBJ2-7; 8 bases agree with TRBD1. The length of the CDR3 is 12 residues. V shed 7 bases and J 4 bases; nucleotides not matched to a gene: 3. Germline V gene lookup returns CDR1 SNHLY and CDR2 FYNNEI. The CDR3 coding sequence is TGTGCCAGCACAGGGGGCAGGTACGAGCAGTACTTC. Protein sequence: CASTGGRYEQYF.

J is TRBJ2-7 and V is TRBV7-9, with a tentative D call TRBD1 (6 bases). Germline CDR1 SEHNR, CDR2 FQNEAQ (reference sequence). The CDR3 is 13 residues long. V dropped 5 bases and J dropped 6 bases, with 14 bases sitting between them. The CDR3 region has the DNA TGTGCCAGCAGCCTGTCGAGGGGGAGCGAGCAGTACTTC. It is translated as CASSLSRGSEQYF.

This clone was detected only once. This chain joins TRBV6-5 and TRBJ2-1; weak D call: TRBD2 (6 bases). CDR1 and CDR2 (germline): MNHEY, SVGAGI. The germline V and J ends were trimmed by 6 bases and 10 bases, with 19 bases remaining between them. The CDR3 loop spans 14 amino acids. CDR3 in amino acids: CASSSGGPTKEQFF. DNA for the CDR3: TGTGCCAGCAGCTCCGGGGGTCCTACGAAAGAGCAGTTCTTC.

The chain is built from TRBV28 and TRBJ1-1, with D uncertain. In germline, CDR1 is MDHEN, CDR2 SYDVKM. CDR3 length: 13 amino acids. V lost 5 bases and J 9 bases, leaving 16 bases between the germline ends. The CDR3 coding sequence is TGTGCCAGCAGTGTAAATCCTCACTTAAAAGCTTTCTTT. It specifies CASSVNPHLKAFF.

The V and J genes are TRBV28 and TRBJ1-5; the D is unclear. Trimming took 1 base from V and 4 from J, leaving 8 bases between them. The CDR3 sequence is 14 residues long. The germline CDR1 and CDR2 sequences are MDHEN and SYDVKM. CDR3 bases: TGTGCCAGCAGTTTATCCGCAGTTAATCAGCCCCAGCATTTT. Amino acids: CASSLSAVNQPQHF.

The gene calls are TRBV5-1 and TRBJ2-3; TRBD2 matches 11 bases. Germline trimming cut 5 bases from V and 2 bases from J; bases unmatched to any gene: 7. Germline values: CDR1 SGHRS, CDR2 YFSETQ. The CDR3 length is 16 residues. The CDR3: CASRSLAGGTTDTQYF. DNA for the CDR3: TGCGCCAGCAGGTCCTTAGCGGGAGGGACCACAGATACGCAGTATTTT. The whole variable domain, filled in from reference TRBV5-1 and TRBJ2-3, reads KAGVTQTPRYLIKTRGQQVTLSCSPISGHRSVSWYQQTPGQGLQFLFEYFSETQRNKGNFPGRFSGRQFSNSRSEMNVSTLELGDSALYLCASRSLAGGTTDTQYFGPGTRLTVL.

The chain joins TRBV28 to TRBJ2-7, with unresolved D. The CDR3 has 13 residues. Germline CDR1 is MDHEN and CDR2 is SYDVKM. V lost 8 bases, J lost 4 bases, and 15 bases lay in between. The CDR3 loop is CASAREVLYEQYF. For the CDR3, the DNA is TGTGCCAGCGCGCGTGAAGTGTTGTACGAGCAGTACTTC. Based on the CDR3 plus reference TRBV28 and TRBJ2-7, the full variable domain is DVKVTQSSRYLVKRTGEKVFLECVQDMDHENMFWYRQDPGLGLRLIYFSYDVKMKEKGDIPEGYSVSREKKERFSLILESASTNQTSMYLCASAREVLYEQYFGPGTRLTVT.